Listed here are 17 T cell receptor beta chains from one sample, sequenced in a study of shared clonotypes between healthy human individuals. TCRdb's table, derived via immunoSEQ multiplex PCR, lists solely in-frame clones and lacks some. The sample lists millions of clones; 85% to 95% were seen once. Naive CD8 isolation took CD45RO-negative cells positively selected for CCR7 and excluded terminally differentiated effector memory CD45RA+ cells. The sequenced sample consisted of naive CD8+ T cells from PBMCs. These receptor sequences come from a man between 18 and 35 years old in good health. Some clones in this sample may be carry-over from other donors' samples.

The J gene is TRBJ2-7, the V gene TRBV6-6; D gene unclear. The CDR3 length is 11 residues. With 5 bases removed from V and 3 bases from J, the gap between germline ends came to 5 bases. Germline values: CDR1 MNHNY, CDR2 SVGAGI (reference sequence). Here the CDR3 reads CASSHLYEQYF. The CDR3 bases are TGTGCCAGCAGTCACCTCTACGAGCAGTACTTC.

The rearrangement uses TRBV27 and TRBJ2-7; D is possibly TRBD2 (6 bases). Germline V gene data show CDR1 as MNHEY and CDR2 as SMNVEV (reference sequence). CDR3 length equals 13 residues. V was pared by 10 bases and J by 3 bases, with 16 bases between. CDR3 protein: CATLDYGSYEQYF. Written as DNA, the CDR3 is TGTGCCACCTTAGACTACGGGAGCTACGAGCAGTACTTC.

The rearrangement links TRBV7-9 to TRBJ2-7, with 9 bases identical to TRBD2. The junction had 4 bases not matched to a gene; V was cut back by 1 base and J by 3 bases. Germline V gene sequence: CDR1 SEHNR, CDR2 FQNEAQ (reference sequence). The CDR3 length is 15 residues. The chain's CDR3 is CASSLVPSGIYEQYF. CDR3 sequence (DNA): TGTGCCAGCAGCTTAGTCCCTAGCGGGATCTACGAGCAGTACTTC.

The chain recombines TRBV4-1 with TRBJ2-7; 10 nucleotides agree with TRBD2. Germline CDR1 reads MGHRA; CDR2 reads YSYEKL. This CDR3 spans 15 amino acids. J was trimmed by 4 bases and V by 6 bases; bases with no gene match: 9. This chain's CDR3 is CASSVLAGAKYEQYF. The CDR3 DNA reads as TGCGCCAGCAGTGTCCTAGCGGGAGCGAAATACGAGCAGTACTTC.

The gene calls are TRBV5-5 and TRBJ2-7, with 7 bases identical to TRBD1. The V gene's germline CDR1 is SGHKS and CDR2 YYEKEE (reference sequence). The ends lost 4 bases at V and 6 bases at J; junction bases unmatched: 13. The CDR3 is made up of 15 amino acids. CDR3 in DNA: TGTGCCAGCAGCGTCCACAACAGGGGAACGGGCGAGCAGTACTTC. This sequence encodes CASSVHNRGTGEQYF.

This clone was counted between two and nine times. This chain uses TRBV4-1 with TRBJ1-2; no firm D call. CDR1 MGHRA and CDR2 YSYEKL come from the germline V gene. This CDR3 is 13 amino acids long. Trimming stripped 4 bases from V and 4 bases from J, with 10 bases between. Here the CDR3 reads CASSLRAIYGYTF. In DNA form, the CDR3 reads TGCGCCAGCAGCCTGAGGGCCATCTATGGCTACACCTTC.

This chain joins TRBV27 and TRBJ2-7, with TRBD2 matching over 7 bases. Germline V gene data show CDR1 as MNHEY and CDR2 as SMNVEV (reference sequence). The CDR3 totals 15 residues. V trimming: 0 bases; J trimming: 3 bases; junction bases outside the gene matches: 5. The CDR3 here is CASSLSLADYYEQYF. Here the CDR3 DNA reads TGTGCCAGCAGTTTATCGCTAGCGGATTACTACGAGCAGTACTTC.

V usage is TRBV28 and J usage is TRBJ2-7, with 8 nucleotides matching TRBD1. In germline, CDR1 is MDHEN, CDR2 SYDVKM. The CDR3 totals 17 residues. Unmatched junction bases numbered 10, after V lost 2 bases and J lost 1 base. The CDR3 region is CASSLPDRGQKSYEQYF. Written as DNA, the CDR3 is TGTGCCAGCAGTTTACCTGACAGGGGACAGAAATCCTACGAGCAGTACTTC.

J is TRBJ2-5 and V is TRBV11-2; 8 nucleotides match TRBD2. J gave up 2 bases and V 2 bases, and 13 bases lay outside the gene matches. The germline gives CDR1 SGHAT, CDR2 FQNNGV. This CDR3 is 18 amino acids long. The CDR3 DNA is TGTGCCAGCAGCTTATTTAGCCCTTTAGCGGGACCGCAAGAGACCCAGTACTTC. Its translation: CASSLFSPLAGPQETQYF.

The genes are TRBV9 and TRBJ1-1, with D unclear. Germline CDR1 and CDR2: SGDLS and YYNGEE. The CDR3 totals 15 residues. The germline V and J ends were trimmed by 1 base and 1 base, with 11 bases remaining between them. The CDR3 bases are TGTGCCAGCAGCGTAACCGGGAGACCGAACACTGAAGCTTTCTTT. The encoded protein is CASSVTGRPNTEAFF.

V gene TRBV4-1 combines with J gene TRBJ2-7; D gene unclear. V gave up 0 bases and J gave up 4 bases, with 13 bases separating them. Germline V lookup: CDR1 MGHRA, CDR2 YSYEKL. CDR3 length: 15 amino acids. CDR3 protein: CASSQEVRSTYEQYF. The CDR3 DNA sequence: TGCGCCAGCAGCCAAGAGGTGCGGTCTACGTACGAGCAGTACTTC.

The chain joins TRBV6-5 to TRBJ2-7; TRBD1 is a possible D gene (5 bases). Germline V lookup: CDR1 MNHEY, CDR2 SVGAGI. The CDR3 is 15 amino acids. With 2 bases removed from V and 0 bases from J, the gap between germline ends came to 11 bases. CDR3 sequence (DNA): TGTGCCAGCAGTTACATCGGACAACTCTCCTACGAGCAGTACTTC. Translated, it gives CASSYIGQLSYEQYF.

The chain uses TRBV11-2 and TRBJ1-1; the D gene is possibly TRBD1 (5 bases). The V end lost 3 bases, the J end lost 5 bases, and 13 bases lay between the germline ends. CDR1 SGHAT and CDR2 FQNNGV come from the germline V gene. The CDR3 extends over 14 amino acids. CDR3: CASSFGGAITEAFF. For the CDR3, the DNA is TGTGCCAGCAGCTTTGGAGGGGCGATTACTGAAGCTTTCTTT.

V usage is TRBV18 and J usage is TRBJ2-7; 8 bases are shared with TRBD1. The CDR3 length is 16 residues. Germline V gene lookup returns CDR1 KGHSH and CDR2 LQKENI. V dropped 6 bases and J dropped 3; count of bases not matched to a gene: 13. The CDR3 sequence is CASSPRQGQRVYEQYF. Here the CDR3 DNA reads TGTGCCAGCTCGCCCAGACAGGGGCAGCGAGTCTACGAGCAGTACTTC.

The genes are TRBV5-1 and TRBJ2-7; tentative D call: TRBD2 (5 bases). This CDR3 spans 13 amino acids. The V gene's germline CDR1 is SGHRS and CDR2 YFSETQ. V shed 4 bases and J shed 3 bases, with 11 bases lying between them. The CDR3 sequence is CASSEGLGYEQYF. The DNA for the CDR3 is TGCGCCAGCAGCGAAGGACTGGGCTACGAGCAGTACTTC.

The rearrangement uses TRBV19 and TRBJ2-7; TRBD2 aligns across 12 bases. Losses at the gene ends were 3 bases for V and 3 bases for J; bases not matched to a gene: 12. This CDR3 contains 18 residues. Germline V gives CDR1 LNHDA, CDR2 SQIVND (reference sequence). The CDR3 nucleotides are TGTGCCAGTAGTATGAGTCTAGCGGGAGGGCCTTTAAACTACGAGCAGTACTTC. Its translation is CASSMSLAGGPLNYEQYF.

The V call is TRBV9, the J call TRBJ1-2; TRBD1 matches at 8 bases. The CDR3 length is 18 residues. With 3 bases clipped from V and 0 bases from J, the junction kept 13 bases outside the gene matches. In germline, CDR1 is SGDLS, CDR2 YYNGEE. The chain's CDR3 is CASSENRDRPNANYGYTF. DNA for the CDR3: TGTGCCAGCAGCGAGAACCGGGACAGGCCAAATGCTAACTATGGCTACACCTTC.